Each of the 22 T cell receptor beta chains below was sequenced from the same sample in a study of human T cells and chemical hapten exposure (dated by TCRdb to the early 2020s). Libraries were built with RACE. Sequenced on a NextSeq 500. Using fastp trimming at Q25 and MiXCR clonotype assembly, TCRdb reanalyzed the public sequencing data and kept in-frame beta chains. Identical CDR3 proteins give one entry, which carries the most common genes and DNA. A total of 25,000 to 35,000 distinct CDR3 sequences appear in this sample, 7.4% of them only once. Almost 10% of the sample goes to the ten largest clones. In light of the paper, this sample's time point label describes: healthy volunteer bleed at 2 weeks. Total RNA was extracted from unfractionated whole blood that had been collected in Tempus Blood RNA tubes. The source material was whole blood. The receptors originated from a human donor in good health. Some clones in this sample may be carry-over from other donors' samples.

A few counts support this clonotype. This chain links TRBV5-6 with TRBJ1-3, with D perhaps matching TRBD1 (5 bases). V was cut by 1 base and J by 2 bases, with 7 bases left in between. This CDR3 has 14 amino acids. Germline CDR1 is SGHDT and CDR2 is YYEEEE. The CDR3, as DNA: TGTGCCAGCAGCTTGAGAGGGGCTGGAAACACCATATATTTT. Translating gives CASSLRGAGNTIYF.

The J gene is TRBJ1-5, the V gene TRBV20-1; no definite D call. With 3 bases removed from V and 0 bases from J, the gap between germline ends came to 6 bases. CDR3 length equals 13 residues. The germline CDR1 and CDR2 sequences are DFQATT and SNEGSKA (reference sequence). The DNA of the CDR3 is TGCAGTGCTAGTAGGTATAGCAATCAGCCCCAGCATTTT. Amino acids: CSASRYSNQPQHF.

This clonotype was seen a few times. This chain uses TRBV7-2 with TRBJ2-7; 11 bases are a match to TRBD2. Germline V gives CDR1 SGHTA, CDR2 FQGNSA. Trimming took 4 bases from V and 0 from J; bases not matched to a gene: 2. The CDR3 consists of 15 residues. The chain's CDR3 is CASSSLAGASYEQYF. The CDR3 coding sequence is TGTGCCAGCAGCTCACTAGCGGGGGCCTCCTACGAGCAGTACTTC.

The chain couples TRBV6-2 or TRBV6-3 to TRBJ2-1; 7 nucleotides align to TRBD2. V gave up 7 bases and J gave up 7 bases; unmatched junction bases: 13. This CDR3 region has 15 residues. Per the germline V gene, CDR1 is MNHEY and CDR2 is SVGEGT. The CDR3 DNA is TGTGCCAGCACCGGGACTATCCTTTTAGGGAATGAGCAGTTCTTC. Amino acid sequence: CASTGTILLGNEQFF.

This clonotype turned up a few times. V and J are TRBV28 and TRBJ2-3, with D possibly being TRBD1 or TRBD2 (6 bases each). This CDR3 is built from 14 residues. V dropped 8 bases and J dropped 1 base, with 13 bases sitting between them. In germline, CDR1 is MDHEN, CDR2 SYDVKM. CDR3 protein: CASGSGAGTDTQYF. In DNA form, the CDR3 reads TGTGCCAGCGGGTCGGGGGCCGGCACAGATACGCAGTATTTT.

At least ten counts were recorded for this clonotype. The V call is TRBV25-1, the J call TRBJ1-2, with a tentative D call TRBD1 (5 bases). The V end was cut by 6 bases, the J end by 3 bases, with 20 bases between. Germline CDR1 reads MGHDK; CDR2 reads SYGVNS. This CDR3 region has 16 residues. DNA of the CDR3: TGTGCCAGCAGCCTAAGGGGAGACTCGGGAGACTATGGCTACACCTTC. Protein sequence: CASSLRGDSGDYGYTF.

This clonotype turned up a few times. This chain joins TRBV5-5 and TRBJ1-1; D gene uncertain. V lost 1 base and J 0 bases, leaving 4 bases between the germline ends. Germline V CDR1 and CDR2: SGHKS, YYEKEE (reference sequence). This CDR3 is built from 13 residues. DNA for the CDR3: TGTGCCAGCAGCTTGACGCTGAACACTGAAGCTTTCTTT. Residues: CASSLTLNTEAFF.

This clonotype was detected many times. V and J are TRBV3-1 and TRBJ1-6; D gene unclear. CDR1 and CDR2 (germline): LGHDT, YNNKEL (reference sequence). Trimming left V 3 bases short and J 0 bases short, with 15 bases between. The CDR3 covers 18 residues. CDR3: CASSQIRGSLSYNSPLHF. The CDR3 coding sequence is TGTGCCAGCAGCCAGATCCGGGGTTCTCTCTCCTATAATTCACCCCTCCACTTT.

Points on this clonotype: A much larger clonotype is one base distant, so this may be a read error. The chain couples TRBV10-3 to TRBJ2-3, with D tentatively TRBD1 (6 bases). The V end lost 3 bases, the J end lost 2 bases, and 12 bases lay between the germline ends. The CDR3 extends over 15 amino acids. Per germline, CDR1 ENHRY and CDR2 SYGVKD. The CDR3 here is CAISEVRGDTDTQYF. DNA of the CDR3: TGTGCCATCAGTGAAGTCAGGGGCGACACAGATACGCAGTATTTT.

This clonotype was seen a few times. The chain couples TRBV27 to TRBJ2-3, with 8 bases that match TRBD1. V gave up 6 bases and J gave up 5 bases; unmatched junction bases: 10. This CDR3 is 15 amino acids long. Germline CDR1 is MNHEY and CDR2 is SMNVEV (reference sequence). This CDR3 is CASRRTGGRGDTQYF. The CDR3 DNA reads TGTGCCAGCAGACGCACAGGGGGGAGAGGAGATACGCAGTATTTT.

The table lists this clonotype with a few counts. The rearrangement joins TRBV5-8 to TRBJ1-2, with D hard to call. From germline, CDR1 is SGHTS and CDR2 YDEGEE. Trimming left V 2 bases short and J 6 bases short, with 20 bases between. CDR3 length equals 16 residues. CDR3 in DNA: TGTGCCAGCAGCTTCCCCGGACGTGGACTTACCCATGGCTACACCTTC. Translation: CASSFPGRGLTHGYTF.

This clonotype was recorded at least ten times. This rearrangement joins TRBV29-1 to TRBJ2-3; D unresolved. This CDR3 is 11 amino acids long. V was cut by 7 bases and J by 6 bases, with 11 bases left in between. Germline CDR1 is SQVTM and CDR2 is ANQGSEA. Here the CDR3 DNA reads TGCAGCGCCACCCTGGGGGATACGCAGTATTTT. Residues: CSATLGDTQYF.

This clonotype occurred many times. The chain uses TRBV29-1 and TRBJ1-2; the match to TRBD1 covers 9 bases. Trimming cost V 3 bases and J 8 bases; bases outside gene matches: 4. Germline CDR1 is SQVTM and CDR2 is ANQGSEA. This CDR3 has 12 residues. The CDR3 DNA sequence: TGCAGCGTTGATAGGACAGGGGACGGCTACACCTTC. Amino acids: CSVDRTGDGYTF.

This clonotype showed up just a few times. CDR3 in amino acids: CASSYADRTEAFF. The CDR3 bases are TGTGCCAGCAGTTACGCCGACAGGACTGAAGCTTTCTTT. The gene calls are TRBV6-2 or TRBV6-3 and TRBJ1-1; a possible D gene is TRBD1 (6 bases). The CDR3 runs 13 residues. Germline V gene lookup returns CDR1 MNHEY and CDR2 SVGEGT. V lost 2 bases and J 5 bases, leaving 9 bases between the germline ends.

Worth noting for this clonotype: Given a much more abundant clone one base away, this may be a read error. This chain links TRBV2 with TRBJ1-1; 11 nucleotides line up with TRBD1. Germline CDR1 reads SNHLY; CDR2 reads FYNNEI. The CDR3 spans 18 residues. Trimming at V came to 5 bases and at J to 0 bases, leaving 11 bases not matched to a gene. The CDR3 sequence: CASSLPGQGDRMNTEAFF. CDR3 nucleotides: TGTGCCAGCAGTCTTCCGGGACAGGGGGATCGCATGAACACTGAAGCTTTCTTT.

The CDR3 protein is CASSYSGQGTGNTIYF. CDR3 bases: TGTGCCAGCAGTTACTCCGGACAGGGAACTGGAAACACCATATATTTT. The chain links TRBV6-5 to TRBJ1-3; TRBD1 agrees at 8 bases. Germline V gene data show CDR1 as MNHEY and CDR2 as SVGAGI. The CDR3 sequence is 16 residues long. Unmatched junction bases numbered 3, after V lost 0 bases and J lost 2 bases.

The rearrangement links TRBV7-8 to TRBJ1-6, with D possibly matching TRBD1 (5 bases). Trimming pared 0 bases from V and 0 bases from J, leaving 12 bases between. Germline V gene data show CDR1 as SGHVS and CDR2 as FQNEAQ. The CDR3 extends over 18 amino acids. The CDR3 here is CASSLALRDSSYNSPLHF. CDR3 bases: TGTGCCAGCAGCTTAGCGCTAAGAGACAGCTCCTATAATTCACCCCTCCACTTT.

The CDR3 nucleotides are TGTGCCAGCAGTGATGTGTTGATCTCAGCTTTCTTT. Its protein is CASSDVLISAFF. This rearrangement joins TRBV6-1 to TRBJ1-1; D gene unclear. The germline V gene has CDR1 MNHNS and CDR2 SASEGT. The V and J ends lost 3 bases and 10 bases respectively, with 12 bases between them. This CDR3 spans 12 amino acids.

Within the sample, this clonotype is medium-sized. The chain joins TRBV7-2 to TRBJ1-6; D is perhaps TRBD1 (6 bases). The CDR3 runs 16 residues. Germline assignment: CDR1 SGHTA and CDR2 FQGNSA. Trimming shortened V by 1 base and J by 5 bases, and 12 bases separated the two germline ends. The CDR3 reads CASSLGSPGDNSPLHF. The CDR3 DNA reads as TGTGCCAGCAGCTTAGGATCACCAGGGGATAATTCACCCCTCCACTTT.

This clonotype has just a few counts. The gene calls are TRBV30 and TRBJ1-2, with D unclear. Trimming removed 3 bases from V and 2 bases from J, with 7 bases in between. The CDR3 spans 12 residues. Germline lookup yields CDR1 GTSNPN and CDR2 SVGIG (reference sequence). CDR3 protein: CAWSRQNYGYTF. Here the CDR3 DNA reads TGTGCCTGGAGCAGGCAGAACTATGGCTACACCTTC.

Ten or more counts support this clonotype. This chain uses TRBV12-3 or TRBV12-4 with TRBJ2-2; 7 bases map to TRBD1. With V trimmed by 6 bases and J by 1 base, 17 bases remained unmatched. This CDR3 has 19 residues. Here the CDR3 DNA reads TGTGCCAGCAGCTATCCCGAGACAGGGCTCTTTTGGAACACCGGGGAGCTGTTTTTT. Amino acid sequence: CASSYPETGLFWNTGELFF.

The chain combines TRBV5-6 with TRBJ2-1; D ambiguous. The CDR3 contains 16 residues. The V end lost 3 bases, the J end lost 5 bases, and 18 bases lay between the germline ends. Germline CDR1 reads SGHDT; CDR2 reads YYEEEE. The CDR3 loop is CASSSLVSPPNNEQFF. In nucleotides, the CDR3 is TGTGCCAGCAGCTCATTAGTCTCCCCCCCCAACAATGAGCAGTTCTTC.